This T cell receptor (beta chain) was identified during a study of blood T cell repertoires in COVID-19. Clones were read by immunoSEQ multiplex PCR, and TCRdb kept only the in-frame ones, dropping some. The sample consists of fewer than 200,000 clones, approximately 89% of them appearing once. The sequence was collected from a woman aged 55-69 years with acute or convalescent COVID-19. Sequencing was done on a sample of peripheral blood.

Here the CDR3 DNA reads TGCGCCAGCAGCTTAGGCAGGGCTGGGGAGGCTGAAGCTTTCTTT. Protein: CASSLGRAGEAEAFF. The V and J genes are TRBV5-1 and TRBJ1-1; possibly TRBD1 for D (5 bases). Deletions cut 2 bases from V and 6 bases from J, with 17 bases between. Germline V gene sequence: CDR1 SGHRS, CDR2 YFSETQ. This CDR3 comprises 15 residues. Together with reference TRBV5-1 and TRBJ1-1, the CDR3 gives the full variable domain: KAGVTQTPRYLIKTRGQQVTLSCSPISGHRSVSWYQQTPGQGLQFLFEYFSETQRNKGNFPGRFSGRQFSNSRSEMNVSTLELGDSALYLCASSLGRAGEAEAFFGQGTRLTVV.